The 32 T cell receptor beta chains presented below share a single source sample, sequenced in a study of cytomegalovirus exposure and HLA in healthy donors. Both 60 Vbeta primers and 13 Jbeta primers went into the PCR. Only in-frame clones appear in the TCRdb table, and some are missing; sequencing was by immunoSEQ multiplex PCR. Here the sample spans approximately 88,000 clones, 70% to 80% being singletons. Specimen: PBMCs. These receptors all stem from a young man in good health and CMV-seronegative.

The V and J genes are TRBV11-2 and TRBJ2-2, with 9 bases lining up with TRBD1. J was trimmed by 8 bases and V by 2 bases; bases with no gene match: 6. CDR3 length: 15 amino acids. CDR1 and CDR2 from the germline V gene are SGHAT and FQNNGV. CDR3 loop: CASSLIRDRVGELFF. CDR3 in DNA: TGTGCCAGCAGCTTAATAAGGGACAGGGTGGGGGAGCTGTTTTTT.

In DNA, the CDR3 is TGTGCCTGGAGTGGACCTTTCTTGAGGGACAGGGTCACTGGCTACACCTTC. It encodes CAWSGPFLRDRVTGYTF. The chain joins TRBV30 to TRBJ1-2, with 9 positions matching TRBD1. The germline V gene has CDR1 GTSNPN and CDR2 SVGIG (reference sequence). The CDR3 spans 17 residues. The junction had 16 bases not matched to a gene; V was cut back by 1 base and J by 7 bases.

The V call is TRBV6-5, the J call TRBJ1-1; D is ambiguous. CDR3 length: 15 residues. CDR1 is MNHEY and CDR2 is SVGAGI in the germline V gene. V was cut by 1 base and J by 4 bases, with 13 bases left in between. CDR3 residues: CASSYFLSSGTEAFF. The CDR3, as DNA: TGTGCCAGCAGTTACTTTCTGTCGTCAGGCACTGAAGCTTTCTTT.

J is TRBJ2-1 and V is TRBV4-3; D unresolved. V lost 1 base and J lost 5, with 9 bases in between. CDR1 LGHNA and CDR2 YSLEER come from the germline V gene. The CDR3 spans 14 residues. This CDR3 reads CASSQGFPNNEQFF. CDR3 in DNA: TGCGCCAGCAGCCAAGGTTTCCCTAACAATGAGCAGTTCTTC.

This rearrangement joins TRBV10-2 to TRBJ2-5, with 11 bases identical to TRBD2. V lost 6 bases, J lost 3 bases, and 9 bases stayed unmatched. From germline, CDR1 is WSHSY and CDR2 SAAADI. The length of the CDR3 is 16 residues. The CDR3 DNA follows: TGCGCCAGCAGCAATACGCCGGGACTAGCGGAAGAGACCCAGTACTTC. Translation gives CASSNTPGLAEETQYF.

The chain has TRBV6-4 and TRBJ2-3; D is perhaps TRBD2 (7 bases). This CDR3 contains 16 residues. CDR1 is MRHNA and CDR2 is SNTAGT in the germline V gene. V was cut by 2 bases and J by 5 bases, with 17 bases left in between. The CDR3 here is CASSDGGGRGRDTQYF. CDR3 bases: TGTGCCAGCAGTGACGGGGGCGGGAGAGGGAGAGATACGCAGTATTTT.

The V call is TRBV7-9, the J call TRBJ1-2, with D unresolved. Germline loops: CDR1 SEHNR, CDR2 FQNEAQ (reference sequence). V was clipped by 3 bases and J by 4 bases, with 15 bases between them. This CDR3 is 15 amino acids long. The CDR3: CASSFSVAQIYGYTF. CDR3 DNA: TGTGCCAGCAGCTTTAGCGTAGCGCAGATCTATGGCTACACCTTC.

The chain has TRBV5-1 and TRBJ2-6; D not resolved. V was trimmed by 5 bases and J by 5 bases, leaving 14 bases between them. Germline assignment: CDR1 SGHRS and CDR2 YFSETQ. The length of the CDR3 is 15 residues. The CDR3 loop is CASSTRPEWANVLTF. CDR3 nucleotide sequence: TGCGCCAGCAGTACCCGCCCGGAGTGGGCCAACGTCCTGACTTTC.

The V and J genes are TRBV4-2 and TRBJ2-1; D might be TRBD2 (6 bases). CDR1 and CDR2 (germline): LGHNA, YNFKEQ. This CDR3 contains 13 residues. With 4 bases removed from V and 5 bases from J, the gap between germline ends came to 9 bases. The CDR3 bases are TGTGCCAGCAGCCTAGGAGGGGACAATGAGCAGTTCTTC. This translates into CASSLGGDNEQFF.

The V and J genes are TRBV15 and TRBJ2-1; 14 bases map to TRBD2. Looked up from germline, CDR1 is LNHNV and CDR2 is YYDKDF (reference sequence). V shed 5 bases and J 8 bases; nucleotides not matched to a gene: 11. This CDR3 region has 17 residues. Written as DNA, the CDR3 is TGTGCCACCAGCTATACCCGGACTAGCGGGGGGCGCGATGAGCAGTTCTTC. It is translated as CATSYTRTSGGRDEQFF.

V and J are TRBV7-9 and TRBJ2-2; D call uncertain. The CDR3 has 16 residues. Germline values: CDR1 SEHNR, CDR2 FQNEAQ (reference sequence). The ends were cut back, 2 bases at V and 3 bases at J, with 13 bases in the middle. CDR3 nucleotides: TGTGCCAGCAGCTTAACCCAAGTTCGGGACACCGGGGAGCTGTTTTTT. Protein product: CASSLTQVRDTGELFF.

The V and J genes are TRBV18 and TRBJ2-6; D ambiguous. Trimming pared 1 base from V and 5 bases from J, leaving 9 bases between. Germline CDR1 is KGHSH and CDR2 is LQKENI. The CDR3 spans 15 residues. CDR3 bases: TGTGCCAGCTCACCACTCGTGGGCCGGGCCAACGTCCTGACTTTC. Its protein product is CASSPLVGRANVLTF.

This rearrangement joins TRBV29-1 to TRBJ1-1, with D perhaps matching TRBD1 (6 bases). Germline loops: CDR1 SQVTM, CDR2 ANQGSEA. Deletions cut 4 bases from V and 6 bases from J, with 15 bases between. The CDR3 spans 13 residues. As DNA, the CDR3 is TGCAGCGTTGGCGCAGGGGAGGGGGCTGAAGCTTTCTTT. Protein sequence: CSVGAGEGAEAFF.

CDR3 bases: TGTGCCAGCAGCTCCGCCCCCGGGGGTTCAGAGACCCAGTACTTC. It is translated as CASSSAPGGSETQYF. J is TRBJ2-5 and V is TRBV7-9, with D perhaps TRBD2 (6 bases). Trimming cost V 4 bases and J 4 bases, with 16 bases left between them. The CDR3 has 15 amino acids. CDR1 and CDR2 (germline): SEHNR, FQNEAQ (reference sequence).

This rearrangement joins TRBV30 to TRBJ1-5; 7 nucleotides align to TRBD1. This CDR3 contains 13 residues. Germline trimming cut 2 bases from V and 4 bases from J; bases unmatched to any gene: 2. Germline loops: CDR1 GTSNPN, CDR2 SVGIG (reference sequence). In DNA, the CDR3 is TGTGCCTGGAGTTGGGACAGTAATCAGCCCCAGCATTTT. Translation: CAWSWDSNQPQHF.

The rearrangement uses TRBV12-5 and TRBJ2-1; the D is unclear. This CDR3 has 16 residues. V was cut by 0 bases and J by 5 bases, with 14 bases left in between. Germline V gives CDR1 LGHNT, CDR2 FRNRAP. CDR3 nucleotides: TGTGCTAGTGGTTTGGTGGGCTACTCGGCTCACAATGAGCAGTTCTTC. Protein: CASGLVGYSAHNEQFF.

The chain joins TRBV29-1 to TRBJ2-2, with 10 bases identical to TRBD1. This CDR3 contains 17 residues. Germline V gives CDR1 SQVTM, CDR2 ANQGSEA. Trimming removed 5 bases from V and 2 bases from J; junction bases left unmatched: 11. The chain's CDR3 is CSVSTPGDRGNTGELFF. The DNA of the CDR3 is TGCAGCGTTTCCACCCCGGGGGACAGGGGAAACACCGGGGAGCTGTTTTTT.

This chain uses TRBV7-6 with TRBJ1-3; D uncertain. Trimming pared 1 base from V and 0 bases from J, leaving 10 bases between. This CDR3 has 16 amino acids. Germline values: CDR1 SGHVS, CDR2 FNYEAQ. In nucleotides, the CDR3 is TGTGCCAGCAGCTTAGGGGCGGGGAGCTCTGGAAACACCATATATTTT. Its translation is CASSLGAGSSGNTIYF.

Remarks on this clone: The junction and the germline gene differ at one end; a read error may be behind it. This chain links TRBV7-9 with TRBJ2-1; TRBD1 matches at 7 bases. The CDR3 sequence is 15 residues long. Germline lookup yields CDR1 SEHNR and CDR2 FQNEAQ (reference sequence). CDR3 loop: CSSSLQGSSYNEQFF. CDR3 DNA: TGTTCCAGCAGCTTACAGGGGAGCTCCTACAATGAGCAGTTCTTC.

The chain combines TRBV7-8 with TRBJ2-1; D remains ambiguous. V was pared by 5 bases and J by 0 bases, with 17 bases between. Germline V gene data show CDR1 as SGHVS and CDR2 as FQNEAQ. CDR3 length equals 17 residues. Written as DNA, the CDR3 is TGTGCCAGCAGCCCGGCTTCATCACTAACCTCCTACAATGAGCAGTTCTTC. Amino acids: CASSPASSLTSYNEQFF. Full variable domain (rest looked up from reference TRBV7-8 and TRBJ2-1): GAGVSQSPRYKVAKRGQDVALRCDPISGHVSLFWYQQALGQGPEFLTYFQNEAQLDKSGLPSDRFFAERPEGSVSTLKIQRTQQEDSAVYLCASSPASSLTSYNEQFFGPGTRLTVL.

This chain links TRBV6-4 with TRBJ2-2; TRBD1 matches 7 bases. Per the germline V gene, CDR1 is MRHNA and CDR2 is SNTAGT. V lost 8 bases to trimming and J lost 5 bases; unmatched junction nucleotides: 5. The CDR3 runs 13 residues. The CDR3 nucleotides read TGTGCCAGCTCGACAGGGCAAACCGGGGAGCTGTTTTTT. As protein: CASSTGQTGELFF.

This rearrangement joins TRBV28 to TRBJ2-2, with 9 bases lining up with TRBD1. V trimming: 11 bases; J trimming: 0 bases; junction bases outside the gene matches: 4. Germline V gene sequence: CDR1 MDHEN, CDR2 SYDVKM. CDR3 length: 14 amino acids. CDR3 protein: CAADRGANTGELFF. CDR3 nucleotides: TGTGCCGCGGACAGGGGCGCGAACACCGGGGAGCTGTTTTTT.

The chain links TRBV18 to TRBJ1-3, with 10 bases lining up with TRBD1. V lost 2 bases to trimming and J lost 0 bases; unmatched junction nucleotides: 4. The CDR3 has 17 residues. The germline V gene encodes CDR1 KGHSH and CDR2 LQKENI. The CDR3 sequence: CASSPGTGVYSGNTIYF. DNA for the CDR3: TGTGCCAGCTCACCAGGGACAGGGGTTTACTCTGGAAACACCATATATTTT.

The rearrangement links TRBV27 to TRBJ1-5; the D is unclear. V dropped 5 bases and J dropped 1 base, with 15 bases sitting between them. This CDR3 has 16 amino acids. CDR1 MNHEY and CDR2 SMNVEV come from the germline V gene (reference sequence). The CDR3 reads CASSLTGVGSNQPQHF. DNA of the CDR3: TGTGCCAGCAGTCTCACGGGAGTGGGGAGCAATCAGCCCCAGCATTTT.

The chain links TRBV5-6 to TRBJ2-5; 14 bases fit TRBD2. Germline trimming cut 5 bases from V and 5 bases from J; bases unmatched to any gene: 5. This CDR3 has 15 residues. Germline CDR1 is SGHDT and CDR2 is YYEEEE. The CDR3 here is CASSPRTSGRETQYF. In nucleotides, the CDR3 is TGTGCCAGCAGTCCCAGGACTAGCGGGAGGGAGACCCAGTACTTC.

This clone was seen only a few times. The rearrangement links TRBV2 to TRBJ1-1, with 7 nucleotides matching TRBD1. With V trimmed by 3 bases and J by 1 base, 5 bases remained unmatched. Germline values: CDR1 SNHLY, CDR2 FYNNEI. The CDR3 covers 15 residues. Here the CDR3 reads CASSEETGPNTEAFF. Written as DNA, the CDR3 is TGTGCCAGCAGTGAGGAGACAGGGCCGAACACTGAAGCTTTCTTT.

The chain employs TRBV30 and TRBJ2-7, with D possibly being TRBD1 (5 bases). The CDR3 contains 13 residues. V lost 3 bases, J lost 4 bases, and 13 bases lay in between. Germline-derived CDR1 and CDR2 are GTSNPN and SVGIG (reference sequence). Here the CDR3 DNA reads TGTGCCTGGAGCGACAGAGAGCCTTACGAGCAGTACTTC. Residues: CAWSDREPYEQYF.

The CDR3 DNA is TGTGCCAGCAGCGTAGGAACAGGGAGGGATAATCAGCCCCAGCATTTT. This encodes CASSVGTGRDNQPQHF. The chain has TRBV9 and TRBJ1-5, with D possibly being TRBD1 (6 bases). Germline CDR1 and CDR2: SGDLS and YYNGEE. V was clipped by 0 bases and J by 4 bases, with 14 bases between them. This CDR3 has 16 amino acids.

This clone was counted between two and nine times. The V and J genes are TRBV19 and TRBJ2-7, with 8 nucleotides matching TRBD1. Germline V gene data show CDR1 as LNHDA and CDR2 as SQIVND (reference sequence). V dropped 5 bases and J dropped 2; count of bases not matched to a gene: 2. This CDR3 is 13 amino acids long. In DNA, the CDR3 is TGTGCCAGTAGTGAACAGGGGGCCTACGAGCAGTACTTC. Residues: CASSEQGAYEQYF.

CDR3 amino acids: CASSGRTGFYEQYF. CDR3 nucleotides: TGTGCCAGCAGCGGTCGAACAGGTTTCTACGAGCAGTACTTC. The chain is built from TRBV7-2 and TRBJ2-7; tentative D call: TRBD1 (5 bases). V gave up 5 bases and J gave up 3 bases, with 14 bases separating them. CDR1 and CDR2 (germline): SGHTA, FQGNSA. The CDR3 runs to 14 residues.

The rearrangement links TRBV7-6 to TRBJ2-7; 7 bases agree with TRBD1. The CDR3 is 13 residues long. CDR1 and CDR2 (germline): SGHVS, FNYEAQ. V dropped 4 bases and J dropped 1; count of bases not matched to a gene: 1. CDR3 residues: CASSSTGSYEQYF. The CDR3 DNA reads TGTGCCAGCAGCTCGACAGGGTCCTACGAGCAGTACTTC.

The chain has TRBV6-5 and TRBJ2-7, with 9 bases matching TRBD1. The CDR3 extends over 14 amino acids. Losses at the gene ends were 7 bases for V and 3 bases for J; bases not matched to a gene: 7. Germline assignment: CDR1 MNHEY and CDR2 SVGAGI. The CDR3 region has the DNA TGTGCCAGCACAACCCAGGACAGGGGCTACGAGCAGTACTTC. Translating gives CASTTQDRGYEQYF.